Here is one T cell receptor beta chain with its context. Its target is unknown. This record comes from a study of OX40 agonist ivuxolimab in advanced cancers. Whole-study findings and limits: Some of the lowest clonal expansion was seen in partial responders at 0.1-3.0 mg/kg.

Assay: immunoSEQ multiplex PCR; the TCRdb copy retains only in-frame clones and omits some. The repertoire includes roughly 38,000 clones, approximately 82% of them detected once, and roughly 1.8% sits in the top ten. Per the germline V gene, CDR1 is MDHEN and CDR2 is SYDVKM. This CDR3 spans 14 amino acids. Trimming removed 6 bases from V and 1 base from J; junction bases left unmatched: 3. The J gene is TRBJ2-4, the V gene TRBV28; 7 positions match TRBD1. This receptor was obtained from an adult with an advanced solid tumor such as melanoma, head and neck, liver or kidney cancer. This specimen was CD4+ or CD8+ T cells sorted from blood, taken in a trial of the OX40 agonist ivuxolimab. The CDR3 loop is CASSMTGAKNIQYF. CDR3 sequence (DNA): TGTGCCAGCAGCATGACAGGGGCCAAAAACATTCAGTACTTC.